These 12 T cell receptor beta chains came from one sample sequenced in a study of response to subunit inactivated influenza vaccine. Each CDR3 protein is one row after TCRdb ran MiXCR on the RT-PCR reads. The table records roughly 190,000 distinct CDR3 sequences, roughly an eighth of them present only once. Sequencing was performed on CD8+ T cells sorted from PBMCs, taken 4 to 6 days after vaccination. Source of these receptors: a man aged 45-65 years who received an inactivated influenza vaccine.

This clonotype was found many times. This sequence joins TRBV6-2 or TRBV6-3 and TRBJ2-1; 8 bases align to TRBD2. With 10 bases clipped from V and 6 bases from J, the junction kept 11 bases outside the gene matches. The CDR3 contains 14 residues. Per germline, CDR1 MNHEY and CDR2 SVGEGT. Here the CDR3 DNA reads TGTGCCACCACCGGGACTAGGCCCGGCAATGAGCAGTTCTTC. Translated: CATTGTRPGNEQFF.

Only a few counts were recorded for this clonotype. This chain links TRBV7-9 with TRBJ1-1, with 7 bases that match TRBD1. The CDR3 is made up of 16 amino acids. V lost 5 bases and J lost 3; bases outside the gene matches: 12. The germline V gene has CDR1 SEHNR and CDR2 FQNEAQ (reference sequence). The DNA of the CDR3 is TGTGCCAGCAGCCCGCAACAGGGGAGGGCCTACACTGAAGCTTTCTTT. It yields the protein CASSPQQGRAYTEAFF.

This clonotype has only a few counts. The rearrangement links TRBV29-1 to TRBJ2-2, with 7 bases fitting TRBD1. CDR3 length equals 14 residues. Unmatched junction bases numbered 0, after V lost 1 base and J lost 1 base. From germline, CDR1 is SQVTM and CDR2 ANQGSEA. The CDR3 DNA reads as TGCAGCGTTGAAGGACAGGGGAACACCGGGGAGCTGTTTTTT. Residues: CSVEGQGNTGELFF.

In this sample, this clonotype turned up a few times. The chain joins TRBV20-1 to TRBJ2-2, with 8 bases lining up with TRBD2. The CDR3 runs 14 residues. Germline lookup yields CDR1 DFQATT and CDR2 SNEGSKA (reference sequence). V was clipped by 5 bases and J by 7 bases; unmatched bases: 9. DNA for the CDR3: TGCAGTGCTCGGGGGGGCGGAACTGTCGGGGAGCTGTTTTTT. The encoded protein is CSARGGGTVGELFF.

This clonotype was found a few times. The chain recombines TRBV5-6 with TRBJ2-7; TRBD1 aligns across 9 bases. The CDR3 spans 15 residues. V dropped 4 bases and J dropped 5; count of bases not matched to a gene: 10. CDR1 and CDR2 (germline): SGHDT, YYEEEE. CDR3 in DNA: TGTGCCAGCAGCGCTGCTGACAGGGGGGACGACGAGCAGTACTTC. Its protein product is CASSAADRGDDEQYF.

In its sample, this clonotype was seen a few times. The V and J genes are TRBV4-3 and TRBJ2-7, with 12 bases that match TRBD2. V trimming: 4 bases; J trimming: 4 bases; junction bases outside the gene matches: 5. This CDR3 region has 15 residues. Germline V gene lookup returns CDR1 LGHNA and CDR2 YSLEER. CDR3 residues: CASSPGTSGPYEQYF. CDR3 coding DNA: TGCGCCAGCAGCCCCGGGACTAGCGGGCCTTACGAGCAGTACTTC.

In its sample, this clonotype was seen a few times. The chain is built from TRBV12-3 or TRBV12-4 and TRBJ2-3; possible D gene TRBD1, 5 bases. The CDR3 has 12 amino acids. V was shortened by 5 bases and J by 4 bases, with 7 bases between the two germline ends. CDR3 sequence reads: CASSPRADTQYF. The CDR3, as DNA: TGTGCCAGCAGTCCCAGGGCAGATACGCAGTATTTT.

The chain's CDR3 is CASSSPTDIYEQYF. CDR3 in DNA: TGTGCCAGCAGCTCCCCGACAGATATCTACGAGCAGTACTTC. The rearrangement uses TRBV7-9 and TRBJ2-7; a weak D match, TRBD1 (5 bases). Per the germline V gene, CDR1 is SEHNR and CDR2 is FQNEAQ (reference sequence). With 4 bases removed from V and 3 bases from J, the gap between germline ends came to 13 bases. This CDR3 has 14 residues. The full variable domain, with the rest looked up from reference TRBV7-9 and TRBJ2-7, is DTGVSQNPRHKITKRGQNVTFRCDPISEHNRLYWYRQTLGQGPEFLTYFQNEAQLEKSRLLSDRFSAERPKGSFSTLEIQRTEQGDSAMYLCASSSPTDIYEQYFGPGTRLTVT.

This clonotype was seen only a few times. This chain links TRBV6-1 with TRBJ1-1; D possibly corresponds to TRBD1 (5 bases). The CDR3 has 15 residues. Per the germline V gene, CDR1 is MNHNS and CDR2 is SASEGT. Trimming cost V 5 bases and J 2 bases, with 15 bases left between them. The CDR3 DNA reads TGTGCCAGCAGTACCTCACTGGGGCTTAACACTGAAGCTTTCTTT. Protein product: CASSTSLGLNTEAFF.

The CDR3 DNA follows: TGCAGTGCTGCCCCCCGGGGGTCTGGGAAGGGCTACACCTTC. This translates into CSAAPRGSGKGYTF. The J gene is TRBJ1-2, the V gene TRBV20-1; D perhaps matches TRBD1 (5 bases). CDR1 is DFQATT and CDR2 is SNEGSKA in the germline V gene (reference sequence). Trimming stripped 5 bases from V and 8 bases from J, with 21 bases between. There are 14 residues in the CDR3.

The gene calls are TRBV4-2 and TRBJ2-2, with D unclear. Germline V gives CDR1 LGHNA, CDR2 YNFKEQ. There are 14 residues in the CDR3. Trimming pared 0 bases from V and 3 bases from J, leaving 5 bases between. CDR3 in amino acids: CASSQDVHTGELFF. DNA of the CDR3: TGTGCCAGCAGCCAAGACGTGCACACCGGGGAGCTGTTTTTT.

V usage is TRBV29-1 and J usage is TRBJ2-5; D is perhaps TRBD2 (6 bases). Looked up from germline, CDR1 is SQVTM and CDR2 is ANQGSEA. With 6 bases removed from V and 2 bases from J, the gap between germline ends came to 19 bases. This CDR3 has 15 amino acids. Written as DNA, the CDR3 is TGCAGCGTCGCGGGGAGCGAAACCATACAAGAGACCCAGTACTTC. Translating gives CSVAGSETIQETQYF.